A single sample gave rise to the 28 T cell receptor beta chains below, sequenced in a study of OX40 agonist ivuxolimab in advanced cancers. Libraries were prepared by immunoSEQ multiplex PCR; TCRdb keeps only in-frame clonotypes and omits some of them. The sample carries some 40,000 clones, roughly 90% recorded once. The sample consisted of CD4+ or CD8+ T cells sorted from blood, taken in a trial of the OX40 agonist ivuxolimab. These receptor sequences come from an adult with an advanced solid tumor such as melanoma, head and neck, liver or kidney cancer.

The chain employs TRBV28 and TRBJ2-2, with a tentative D call TRBD2 (6 bases). CDR1 and CDR2 (germline): MDHEN, SYDVKM. V gave up 11 bases and J gave up 1 base, with 11 bases separating them. The CDR3 has 13 amino acids. CDR3 nucleotides: TGTGCCTTAGCGGAACAGAACACCGGGGAGCTGTTTTTT. Amino acid sequence: CALAEQNTGELFF.

This chain connects TRBV29-1 to TRBJ2-7; D gene ambiguous. The V gene lost 6 bases and the J gene lost 3 bases, with 9 bases spanning the gap. The CDR3 is 11 residues long. The V gene's germline CDR1 is SQVTM and CDR2 ANQGSEA. CDR3 protein: CSVGWGYEQYF. DNA for the CDR3: TGCAGCGTCGGGTGGGGCTACGAGCAGTACTTC.

V gene TRBV6-5 combines with J gene TRBJ2-3, with D possibly TRBD2 on 6 matching bases. CDR3 length: 13 residues. Germline V gene sequence: CDR1 MNHEY, CDR2 SVGAGI. CDR3 residues: CGGPRGPADTQYF. The CDR3 DNA follows: TGTGGCGGGCCGCGGGGCCCCGCAGATACGCAGTATTTT.

The chain joins TRBV19 to TRBJ2-7; D could derive from TRBD1 or TRBD2 (5 bases each). Trimming shortened V by 3 bases and J by 4 bases, and 13 bases separated the two germline ends. The germline CDR1 and CDR2 sequences are LNHDA and SQIVND (reference sequence). This CDR3 spans 14 amino acids. Here the CDR3 reads CASSMGTDWYEQYF. DNA for the CDR3: TGTGCCAGTAGTATGGGGACGGATTGGTACGAGCAGTACTTC.

The DNA of the CDR3 is TGTGCCAGCAGCTACCTCGCGGGGCGCACAGATACGCAGTATTTT. Translated: CASSYLAGRTDTQYF. The chain joins TRBV7-9 to TRBJ2-3; perhaps TRBD2 as D (6 bases). The germline V gene encodes CDR1 SEHNR and CDR2 FQNEAQ (reference sequence). The germline V and J ends were trimmed by 4 bases and 1 base, with 12 bases remaining between them. The CDR3 length is 15 residues.

Here the CDR3 DNA reads TGCGCCAGCAGCCAAGCGGGAGACACAGATACGCAGTATTTT. Its protein is CASSQAGDTDTQYF. The chain is built from TRBV4-1 and TRBJ2-3; possibly TRBD2 for D (6 bases). CDR1 is MGHRA and CDR2 is YSYEKL in the germline V gene. Trimming pared 1 base from V and 2 bases from J, leaving 7 bases between. The CDR3 has 14 residues.

The chain combines TRBV4-1 with TRBJ2-7; TRBD1 matches at 9 bases. Germline lookup yields CDR1 MGHRA and CDR2 YSYEKL. The CDR3 spans 16 residues. V gave up 2 bases and J gave up 5 bases; unmatched junction bases: 10. Here the CDR3 reads CASSQSRTGATDEQYF. The CDR3 nucleotides read TGCGCCAGCAGCCAATCTAGGACAGGGGCAACGGACGAGCAGTACTTC.

The gene calls are TRBV27 and TRBJ2-3; D unresolved. CDR3 size: 15 residues. Germline lookup yields CDR1 MNHEY and CDR2 SMNVEV (reference sequence). Trimming removed 4 bases from V and 0 bases from J, with 11 bases in between. This CDR3 reads CASSSATSSTDTQYF. In DNA, the CDR3 is TGTGCCAGCAGTTCCGCGACGTCTAGCACAGATACGCAGTATTTT.

V gene TRBV27 combines with J gene TRBJ2-1, with unresolved D. Deletions cut 11 bases from V and 4 bases from J, with 15 bases between. The length of the CDR3 is 13 residues. Germline assignment: CDR1 MNHEY and CDR2 SMNVEV (reference sequence). CDR3 nucleotides: TGTGCCTCCGGGTCGGACGGGTACAATGAGCAGTTCTTC. Amino acids: CASGSDGYNEQFF.

The rearrangement joins TRBV28 to TRBJ1-2; TRBD1 matches 8 bases. The CDR3 is made up of 15 amino acids. Trimming removed 3 bases from V and 0 bases from J; junction bases left unmatched: 3. CDR1 MDHEN and CDR2 SYDVKM come from the germline V gene. The CDR3 loop reads CASSLYRGTNYGYTF. The DNA of the CDR3 is TGTGCCAGCAGTTTGTACAGGGGGACTAACTATGGCTACACCTTC.

Of note for this clone: The sample holds other DNA sequences that translate to the same CDR3. The genes are TRBV19 and TRBJ2-1; 12 positions agree with TRBD2. Unmatched junction bases numbered 4, after V lost 6 bases and J lost 4 bases. The CDR3 extends over 15 amino acids. The germline V gene has CDR1 LNHDA and CDR2 SQIVND (reference sequence). The CDR3 DNA is TGTGCCAGTAGCCCCGGGACTAGCGGGTACAATGAGCAGTTCTTC. The encoded protein is CASSPGTSGYNEQFF. Based on the CDR3 plus reference TRBV19 and TRBJ2-1, the full variable domain is DGGITQSPKYLFRKEGQNVTLSCEQNLNHDAMYWYRQDPGQGLRLIYYSQIVNDFQKGDIAEGYSVSREKKESFPLTVTSAQKNPTAFYLCASSPGTSGYNEQFFGPGTRLTVL.

V gene TRBV28 combines with J gene TRBJ2-5, with D perhaps TRBD2 (5 bases). With 6 bases removed from V and 5 bases from J, the gap between germline ends came to 13 bases. This CDR3 is built from 13 residues. CDR1 is MDHEN and CDR2 is SYDVKM in the germline V gene. Written as DNA, the CDR3 is TGTGCCAGCAGACTTACCGGGGAGGAGACCCAGTACTTC. It yields the protein CASRLTGEETQYF.

The J gene is TRBJ2-6, the V gene TRBV4-1; maybe TRBD1 (5 bases). V lost 0 bases and J lost 2, with 8 bases in between. The CDR3 has 16 amino acids. The germline gives CDR1 MGHRA, CDR2 YSYEKL. In nucleotides, the CDR3 is TGCGCCAGCAGCCAAGAACCCAGGGCTGGGGCCAACGTCCTGACTTTC. As protein: CASSQEPRAGANVLTF.

The rearrangement uses TRBV30 and TRBJ2-3; maybe TRBD2 (6 bases). Per germline, CDR1 GTSNPN and CDR2 SVGIG (reference sequence). The CDR3 runs 15 residues. V lost 2 bases, J lost 0 bases, and 12 bases lay in between. The DNA for the CDR3 is TGTGCCTGGAGTCGGGGGAGCACTAGCACAGATACGCAGTATTTT. Encoded protein: CAWSRGSTSTDTQYF.

DNA of the CDR3: TGTGCCAGCAGTTCCCGGGACAGGATGGAGGGGGGCAATCAGCCCCAGCATTTT. It yields the protein CASSSRDRMEGGNQPQHF. The chain joins TRBV28 to TRBJ1-5, with 8 nucleotides matching TRBD1. CDR1 is MDHEN and CDR2 is SYDVKM in the germline V gene. The V gene end was trimmed by 4 bases and the J gene end by 2 bases; junction bases not matched to a gene: 13. CDR3 length: 18 residues.

As for this clone: Its ends do not fully match the called genes, so a read error is possible. In the same sample, other DNA sequences code for this CDR3. The chain links TRBV30 to TRBJ1-1; TRBD1 aligns across 7 bases. CDR3 length equals 13 residues. Germline loops: CDR1 GTSNPN, CDR2 SVGIG (reference sequence). For the CDR3, the DNA is TGTGCCTGCGAGGGACAGACGAACACCGAAGCTTTCTTT. Residues: CACEGQTNTEAFF.

CDR3 DNA: TGTGCCAGCAGTTACGGACTAGCGAATGAGCAGTTCTTC. Amino acid sequence: CASSYGLANEQFF. This rearrangement joins TRBV27 to TRBJ2-1, with TRBD2 matching over 9 bases. CDR3 length: 13 amino acids. Germline lookup yields CDR1 MNHEY and CDR2 SMNVEV (reference sequence). The trim removed 4 bases at V and 7 bases at J, leaving 2 bases unmatched.

The gene calls are TRBV9 and TRBJ2-7; TRBD2 is a possible D gene (6 bases). The CDR3 contains 14 residues. Trimming removed 3 bases from V and 0 bases from J, with 10 bases in between. Germline V gene sequence: CDR1 SGDLS, CDR2 YYNGEE. The CDR3 loop is CASSGGLNSYEQYF. CDR3 coding DNA: TGTGCCAGCAGCGGGGGACTGAACTCCTACGAGCAGTACTTC.

The V and J genes are TRBV4-2 and TRBJ2-7; the match to TRBD2 covers 7 bases. Germline-derived CDR1 and CDR2 are LGHNA and YNFKEQ. The CDR3 runs 17 residues. The junction had 13 bases not matched to a gene; V was cut back by 4 bases and J by 1 base. Here the CDR3 reads CASSLAAGLVESYEQYF. The CDR3, as DNA: TGTGCCAGCAGCCTTGCGGCAGGACTAGTTGAGTCCTACGAGCAGTACTTC.

This clone is a singleton in its sample. The chain has TRBV9 and TRBJ2-5, with TRBD2 identical over 11 bases. This CDR3 is built from 17 residues. Per germline, CDR1 SGDLS and CDR2 YYNGEE. Losses at the gene ends were 4 bases for V and 5 bases for J; bases not matched to a gene: 13. The CDR3 region is CASSPVAGGPAMETQYF. CDR3 DNA: TGTGCCAGCAGCCCTGTAGCGGGAGGGCCGGCGATGGAGACCCAGTACTTC. Based on the CDR3 plus reference TRBV9 and TRBJ2-5, the full variable domain is DSGVTQTPKHLITATGQRVTLRCSPRSGDLSVYWYQQSLDQGLQFLIQYYNGEERAKGNILERFSAQQFPDLHSELNLSSLELGDSALYFCASSPVAGGPAMETQYFGPGTRLLVL.

The rearrangement uses TRBV28 and TRBJ2-2; a weak D match, TRBD1 (6 bases). Germline CDR1 is MDHEN and CDR2 is SYDVKM. V lost 6 bases, J lost 4 bases, and 15 bases lay in between. The CDR3 length is 15 residues. The CDR3 here is CASRLIRGSTGELFF. Here the CDR3 DNA reads TGTGCCAGCAGACTCATTAGGGGGAGCACCGGGGAGCTGTTTTTT.

This chain uses TRBV9 with TRBJ2-7; maybe TRBD2 (5 bases). Germline V gene lookup returns CDR1 SGDLS and CDR2 YYNGEE. This CDR3 region has 15 residues. Trimming stripped 0 bases from V and 5 bases from J, with 15 bases between. This CDR3 is CASSVGTGFGNEQYF. For the CDR3, the DNA is TGTGCCAGCAGCGTAGGGACTGGGTTCGGGAACGAGCAGTACTTC.

This chain joins TRBV28 and TRBJ2-1; TRBD1 matches 10 bases. The V segment lost 3 bases and the J segment 2 bases; nucleotides outside the gene matches: 10. The CDR3 is 18 amino acids. Germline CDR1 reads MDHEN; CDR2 reads SYDVKM. The CDR3 loop is CASSFSGQGPFPYNEQFF. As DNA, the CDR3 is TGTGCCAGCAGTTTTTCGGGACAGGGGCCCTTCCCCTACAATGAGCAGTTCTTC.

The V and J genes are TRBV30 and TRBJ1-1; D is unclear. V lost 5 bases and J lost 5, with 15 bases in between. CDR3 length: 13 amino acids. Per germline, CDR1 GTSNPN and CDR2 SVGIG (reference sequence). The CDR3, as DNA: TGTGCCTGGCCCCCCCCAGTAACTACTGAAGCTTTCTTT. Encoded protein: CAWPPPVTTEAFF.

The chain employs TRBV19 and TRBJ1-5; D perhaps matches TRBD1 (5 bases). The V gene lost 6 bases and the J gene lost 9 bases, with 15 bases spanning the gap. The CDR3 loop spans 13 amino acids. Germline V gives CDR1 LNHDA, CDR2 SQIVND (reference sequence). The CDR3 reads CASSSGWGWPQHF. CDR3 nucleotides: TGTGCCAGTAGCTCAGGGTGGGGTTGGCCCCAGCATTTT.

The chain joins TRBV5-4 to TRBJ2-2, with TRBD2 as a possible D gene (6 bases). Germline CDR1 SGHNT, CDR2 YYREEE (reference sequence). The CDR3 has 11 amino acids. CDR3 loop: CAFVAVRELFF. CDR3 nucleotides: TGTGCGTTTGTAGCGGTGAGGGAGCTGTTTTTT.

The V call is TRBV5-4, the J call TRBJ2-7; TRBD1 matches 7 bases. This CDR3 is 12 amino acids long. Germline CDR1 is SGHNT and CDR2 is YYREEE (reference sequence). V shed 0 bases, J shed 12 bases, and the junction held 6 bases outside the gene matches. CDR3 nucleotide sequence: TGTGCCAGCAGCTTGGGAGACAGGGAAGGGTACTTC. Its protein product is CASSLGDREGYF.

The V call is TRBV29-1, the J call TRBJ2-7, with D possibly being TRBD2 (6 bases). V lost 4 bases and J 3 bases, leaving 10 bases between the germline ends. There are 12 residues in the CDR3. Germline V gene data show CDR1 as SQVTM and CDR2 as ANQGSEA. The CDR3 DNA is TGCAGCGTTGTGCTGGGAGGCTACGAGCAGTACTTC. As protein: CSVVLGGYEQYF.